Each of the 20 T cell receptor beta chains below was sequenced from the same sample in a study of T cell repertoires in cytomegalovirus infection. The antigens of these receptors remain unknown. TCRdb processed the reads anew with MiXCR; each CDR3 protein has one entry. The sample holds about 500,000 distinct CDR3 sequences; roughly a third are singletons and the top ten take 17%. The material was cultured PBMCs, obtained from culture after CMV antigen stimulation. These receptors came from a human donor in good health (CMV status not recorded). Some clones in this sample may be carry-over from other donors' samples.

The V and J genes are TRBV20-1 and TRBJ2-3; D perhaps matches TRBD1 (6 bases). V lost 1 base, J lost 2 bases, and 25 bases lay in between. The CDR3 has 19 amino acids. Germline V gene lookup returns CDR1 DFQATT and CDR2 SNEGSKA (reference sequence). The CDR3 DNA reads TGCAGTGCTAGAGGAGGGGCAGGGGAACCCGCCTCTTACACAGATACGCAGTATTTT. Protein sequence: CSARGGAGEPASYTDTQYF.

CDR3 residues: CASSSLVTGELFF. The CDR3 bases are TGTGCCAGCAGCTCCCTAGTCACCGGGGAGCTGTTTTTT. This chain connects TRBV7-4 to TRBJ2-2, with unresolved D. The CDR3 loop spans 13 amino acids. In germline, CDR1 is SGHVT, CDR2 SQSDAQ. V lost 4 bases to trimming and J lost 4 bases, with 7 bases between them.

The chain employs TRBV6-1 and TRBJ2-1, with TRBD1 matching over 7 bases. V lost 6 bases and J lost 4; bases outside the gene matches: 9. The CDR3 is made up of 15 amino acids. Germline CDR1 and CDR2: MNHNS and SASEGT. The CDR3 sequence is CASSIGQAIYNEQFF. The CDR3 DNA is TGTGCCAGCAGCATCGGACAGGCAATATACAATGAGCAGTTCTTC.

There are a few counts of this clonotype. V is TRBV10-3 and J is TRBJ1-5, with D maybe TRBD1 (5 bases). The germline V and J ends were trimmed by 2 bases and 6 bases, with 11 bases remaining between them. The CDR3 extends over 14 amino acids. Germline V lookup: CDR1 ENHRY, CDR2 SYGVKD. As DNA, the CDR3 is TGTGCCATCAGTGAGCGGGACCCGGGTCAGCCCCAGCATTTT. This translates into CAISERDPGQPQHF.

This clonotype occurred once. This chain joins TRBV6-6 and TRBJ2-1; the D is unclear. Trimming took 0 bases from V and 3 from J, leaving 6 bases between them. CDR1 and CDR2 (germline): MNHNY, SVGAGI (reference sequence). CDR3 length: 14 residues. The CDR3 loop is CASSYSGLYNEQFF. The CDR3 region has the DNA TGTGCCAGCAGTTACTCGGGTCTCTACAATGAGCAGTTCTTC.

This chain links TRBV6-2 or TRBV6-3 with TRBJ2-7; weak D call: TRBD2 (5 bases). CDR1 is MNHEY, CDR2 SVGEGT, per germline. Trimming took off 4 bases at V and 0 bases at J, with 7 bases between the two ends. This CDR3 comprises 13 residues. Here the CDR3 DNA reads TGTGCCAGCAGTTGGGAGCGCTCCTACGAGCAGTACTTC. Translated, it gives CASSWERSYEQYF.

The chain has TRBV12-3 or TRBV12-4 and TRBJ2-2; D might be TRBD1 or TRBD2, each matching 5 bases. CDR3 length equals 15 residues. Trimming removed 4 bases at V and 5 bases at J, with 14 bases between. The CDR3 sequence: CASSSAGTQTGELFF. CDR3 bases: TGTGCCAGCAGTTCGGCCGGGACCCAGACCGGGGAGCTGTTTTTT.

This clonotype has only a few counts. V usage is TRBV2 and J usage is TRBJ1-4; the D is unclear. This CDR3 region has 12 residues. Germline CDR1 and CDR2: SNHLY and FYNNEI. Trimming stripped 7 bases from V and 7 bases from J, with 10 bases between. CDR3 loop: CASTKGVEKLFF. The CDR3 DNA reads as TGTGCCAGCACCAAGGGTGTTGAAAAACTGTTTTTT.

The chain has TRBV4-1 and TRBJ2-7; D could derive from TRBD1 or TRBD2 (5 bases each). Germline V gene lookup returns CDR1 MGHRA and CDR2 YSYEKL. There are 15 residues in the CDR3. Trimming removed 3 bases from V and 0 bases from J, with 12 bases in between. The CDR3 nucleotides read TGCGCCAGCAGCCAGGACCCAGGGAGCTCCTACGAGCAGTACGTC. Its translation is CASSQDPGSSYEQYV.

The chain links TRBV7-9 to TRBJ2-3; D possibly corresponds to TRBD1 (5 bases). This CDR3 comprises 14 residues. CDR1 and CDR2 (germline): SEHNR, FQNEAQ (reference sequence). The V end was cut by 7 bases, the J end by 1 base, with 12 bases between. This CDR3 reads CASTFQGGTDTQYF. The CDR3 DNA reads as TGTGCCAGCACCTTCCAGGGCGGCACAGATACGCAGTATTTT.

The V and J genes are TRBV12-3 or TRBV12-4 and TRBJ1-1; D perhaps matches TRBD1 (6 bases). V shed 6 bases and J shed 7 bases, with 15 bases lying between them. The CDR3 is 13 residues long. The CDR3 coding sequence is TGTGCCAGCAGCCGACAGGTGCACAGTGAAGCTTTCTTT. Translating gives CASSRQVHSEAFF.

The DNA for the CDR3 is TGTGCCAGTAGTACGGCTCCTATGTACGAGCAGTACTTC. As protein: CASSTAPMYEQYF. The chain links TRBV19 to TRBJ2-7, with D uncertain. V gave up 4 bases and J gave up 4 bases, with 11 bases separating them. Per the germline V gene, CDR1 is LNHDA and CDR2 is SQIVND (reference sequence). The CDR3 runs to 13 residues.

The chain carries TRBV10-2 and TRBJ2-1, with 14 bases that match TRBD2. V gave up 0 bases and J gave up 8 bases; unmatched junction bases: 6. CDR3 length equals 17 residues. CDR1 WSHSY and CDR2 SAAADI come from the germline V gene. The CDR3 is CASSESMGLAGAYEQFF. The CDR3 bases are TGCGCCAGCAGTGAGTCGATGGGACTAGCGGGAGCCTATGAGCAGTTCTTC.

This clonotype was seen ten or more times. The chain recombines TRBV7-2 with TRBJ2-3; the D is unclear. The germline V and J ends were trimmed by 3 bases and 6 bases, with 10 bases remaining between them. The CDR3 is 13 residues long. Germline lookup yields CDR1 SGHTA and CDR2 FQGNSA. The CDR3 reads CASSFVTKDTQYF. The DNA for the CDR3 is TGTGCCAGCAGCTTTGTAACAAAGGATACGCAGTATTTT.

This clonotype was observed a few times. CDR3 sequence: CASSPGTNTEAFF. DNA of the CDR3: TGCGCCAGCAGCCCCGGGACGAACACTGAAGCTTTCTTT. The chain is built from TRBV4-1 and TRBJ1-1, with D tentatively TRBD1 (5 bases). Germline V gene data show CDR1 as MGHRA and CDR2 as YSYEKL. Trimming took 4 bases from V and 1 from J, leaving 7 bases between them. There are 13 residues in the CDR3.

This clonotype was detected many times. The rearrangement uses TRBV7-2 and TRBJ2-1; 9 positions match TRBD2. Unmatched junction bases numbered 5, after V lost 2 bases and J lost 9 bases. CDR3 length: 14 residues. Germline CDR1 SGHTA, CDR2 FQGNSA. CDR3 coding DNA: TGTGCCAGCAGCTTAAATGGGCGGGAGGGTGAGCAGTTCTTC. It yields the protein CASSLNGREGEQFF.

The rearrangement links TRBV19 to TRBJ2-5, with TRBD2 as a possible D gene (6 bases). Trimming left V 5 bases short and J 2 bases short, with 12 bases between. The CDR3 is 14 residues long. CDR1 is LNHDA and CDR2 is SQIVND in the germline V gene (reference sequence). CDR3 residues: CASSAGTPQETQYF. The DNA of the CDR3 is TGTGCCAGTAGTGCGGGGACTCCGCAAGAGACCCAGTACTTC.

V gene TRBV7-8 combines with J gene TRBJ1-1; D remains unclear. Trimming shortened V by 1 base and J by 4 bases, and 13 bases separated the two germline ends. Germline CDR1 and CDR2: SGHVS and FQNEAQ. The CDR3 extends over 15 amino acids. The CDR3 region has the DNA TGTGCCAGCAGCTTAGTATTGACGGGTGGCACTGAAGCTTTCTTT. Protein product: CASSLVLTGGTEAFF. Based on the CDR3 plus reference TRBV7-8 and TRBJ1-1, the full variable domain is GAGVSQSPRYKVAKRGQDVALRCDPISGHVSLFWYQQALGQGPEFLTYFQNEAQLDKSGLPSDRFFAERPEGSVSTLKIQRTQQEDSAVYLCASSLVLTGGTEAFFGQGTRLTVV.

There are many counts of this clonotype. The gene calls are TRBV14 and TRBJ2-2; TRBD1 agrees at 8 bases. This CDR3 contains 15 residues. Unmatched junction bases numbered 8, after V lost 4 bases and J lost 7 bases. Germline V gene lookup returns CDR1 SGHDN and CDR2 FVKESK. CDR3 region: CASSPLDRADGELFF. CDR3 nucleotides: TGTGCCAGCAGCCCACTGGACAGGGCGGACGGGGAGCTGTTTTTT. The full variable domain, rest sourced from reference TRBV14 and TRBJ2-2, is EAGVTQFPSHSVIEKGQTVTLRCDPISGHDNLYWYRRVMGKEIKFLLHFVKESKQDESGMPNNRFLAERTGGTYSTLKVQPAELEDSGVYFCASSPLDRADGELFFGEGSRLTVL.

This clonotype has just a few counts. The rearrangement links TRBV6-1 to TRBJ1-6, with D unresolved. V gave up 6 bases and J gave up 7 bases, with 10 bases separating them. The CDR3 has 13 amino acids. The germline V gene has CDR1 MNHNS and CDR2 SASEGT. The chain's CDR3 is CASSRGSNSPLHF. The CDR3 nucleotides read TGTGCCAGCAGCAGAGGGTCGAATTCACCCCTCCACTTT.